This T cell receptor (beta chain) was found in a study of cytomegalovirus exposure and HLA in healthy donors. Study observations and caveats: Specific recognition of CMV antigens was confirmed in vitro for three chains (all CMV-associated).

About this clone itself: Its antigen is unknown.

The primer mix had 60 Vbeta and 13 Jbeta primers. Sequenced by immunoSEQ multiplex PCR; TCRdb stores in-frame clones only, minus some. The repertoire holds 89,000 or so clones, 70% to 75% seen once, with 4% to 5% in the top ten. CDR1 SGHTA and CDR2 FQGTGA come from the germline V gene. CDR3 size: 17 residues. V shed 0 bases and J shed 1 base, with 15 bases lying between them. The chain carries TRBV7-3 and TRBJ1-2; a weak D match, TRBD1 (5 bases). The TCR comes from a man in his 60s in good health and CMV-seronegative. Specimen: PBMCs. CDR3 region: CASSLTSWEGLNYGYTF. The CDR3 region has the DNA TGTGCCAGCAGCTTAACTTCATGGGAGGGGCTTAACTATGGCTACACCTTC.